These T cell receptor beta chains were read from a single sample in a study of T-cell reconstitution after alpha-beta-depleted transplantation in children. MiXCR was run by TCRdb on the PCR reads, yielding one entry per CDR3 protein. The sample records about 640,000 distinct CDR3 sequences, roughly 13% being singletons. The material sequenced was PBMCs, mostly from graft donor cells, taken 360 days after TCRalphabeta/CD19-depleted stem cell transplant. Receptors originate from a male patient younger than 18 who had a stem cell transplant for acute myeloid leukemia, so the T cells may come from the graft donor. Each CDR3 is given with its conserved first and last residue. The D gene is left open where the match is weak. Some rows mark clone size as missing; the rest say once, few, many or name a class of expanded clone.

clone_size: -
d_call: -
v_call: TRBV12-3/TRBV12-4
cdr3_length: 15
j_call: TRBJ2-7
cdr3_aa: CASSFGWIGGYEQYF
cdr3_nt: TGTGCCAGCAGTTTTGGTTGGATCGGCGGTTACGAGCAGTACTTC

clone_size: -
d_call: -
v_call: TRBV7-6
cdr3_length: 15
j_call: TRBJ2-3
cdr3_aa: CASSSTGASTDTQYF
cdr3_nt: TGTGCCAGCAGCTCAACGGGAGCAAGCACAGATACGCAGTATTTT

clone_size: few
d_call: -
v_call: TRBV6-1
cdr3_length: 16
j_call: TRBJ2-1
cdr3_aa: CASSHSRFRAYNEQFF
cdr3_nt: TGTGCCAGCAGTCATTCTCGTTTCAGGGCCTACAATGAGCAGTTCTTC

clone_size: few
d_call: TRBD2
v_call: TRBV27
cdr3_length: 16
j_call: TRBJ2-1
cdr3_aa: CASSFLIAGVSNEQFF
cdr3_nt: TGTGCCAGCAGTTTCTTAATCGCGGGGGTATCAAATGAGCAGTTCTTC

clone_size: many
d_call: -
v_call: TRBV5-1
cdr3_length: 14
j_call: TRBJ1-1
cdr3_aa: CASSLAMGYTEAFF
cdr3_nt: TGCGCCAGCAGCTTGGCCATGGGTTACACTGAAGCTTTCTTT

clone_size: few
d_call: TRBD1
v_call: TRBV27
cdr3_length: 16
j_call: TRBJ2-5
cdr3_aa: CASSFITGTGGKTQYF
cdr3_nt: TGTGCCAGCAGTTTCATAACCGGGACAGGGGGGAAGACCCAGTACTTC

clone_size: -
d_call: TRBD2
v_call: TRBV6-5
cdr3_length: 16
j_call: TRBJ2-7
cdr3_aa: CASSYESGRASNEQYF
cdr3_nt: TGTGCCAGCAGTTACGAAAGCGGGAGGGCCAGCAACGAGCAGTACTTC

clone_size: few
d_call: -
v_call: TRBV28
cdr3_length: 11
j_call: TRBJ1-2
cdr3_aa: CASREVYGYTF
cdr3_nt: TGTGCCAGCAGAGAGGTCTATGGCTACACCTTC

clone_size: few
d_call: -
v_call: TRBV21-1
cdr3_length: 18
j_call: TRBJ2-1
cdr3_aa: CASSHFRAQLSSYNEQFF
cdr3_nt: TGTGCCAGCAGCCATTTCAGAGCCCAACTTAGCTCCTACAATGAGCAGTTCTTC

clone_size: -
d_call: -
v_call: TRBV20-1
cdr3_length: 16
j_call: TRBJ2-1
cdr3_aa: CSARELGTLSYNEQFF
cdr3_nt: TGCAGTGCTAGAGAGTTAGGGACCCTCTCCTACAATGAGCAGTTCTTC

clone_size: -
d_call: TRBD2
v_call: TRBV27
cdr3_length: 19
j_call: TRBJ2-1
cdr3_aa: CASSTTAFLAGGSYNEQFF
cdr3_nt: TGTGCCAGCAGTACCACCGCCTTTCTAGCGGGAGGCTCCTACAATGAGCAGTTCTTC

clone_size: -
d_call: -
v_call: TRBV7-9
cdr3_length: 16
j_call: TRBJ2-1
cdr3_aa: CASSVTLASPYNEQFF
cdr3_nt: TGTGCCAGCAGCGTCACCCTAGCGTCCCCCTACAATGAGCAGTTCTTC

clone_size: -
d_call: TRBD2
v_call: TRBV7-9
cdr3_length: 16
j_call: TRBJ2-7
cdr3_aa: CASSLRGRDYSYEQYF
cdr3_nt: TGTGCCAGCAGCTTAAGGGGCCGGGACTATTCTTACGAGCAGTACTTC

clone_size: -
d_call: -
v_call: TRBV30
cdr3_length: 11
j_call: TRBJ2-7
cdr3_aa: CAWSPLEEQYF
cdr3_nt: TGTGCCTGGAGTCCCCTCGAGGAGCAGTACTTC

clone_size: few
d_call: TRBD2
v_call: TRBV4-3
cdr3_length: 17
j_call: TRBJ2-2
cdr3_aa: CASSQGGLAGNTGELFF
cdr3_nt: TGCGCCAGCAGCCAAGGGGGACTAGCGGGGAACACCGGGGAGCTGTTTTTT

clone_size: few
d_call: -
v_call: TRBV14
cdr3_length: 16
j_call: TRBJ1-3
cdr3_aa: CASSPGASSSGNTIYF
cdr3_nt: TGTGCCAGCAGCCCCGGGGCCTCCTCCTCTGGAAACACCATATATTTT

clone_size: few
d_call: -
v_call: TRBV7-8
cdr3_length: 15
j_call: TRBJ2-4
cdr3_aa: CASSLVGEGKNIQYF
cdr3_nt: TGTGCCAGCAGCTTAGTGGGGGAAGGCAAAAACATTCAGTACTTC

clone_size: -
d_call: TRBD1
v_call: TRBV20-1
cdr3_length: 14
j_call: TRBJ1-5
cdr3_aa: CSAGQGIANQPQHF
cdr3_nt: TGCAGTGCTGGACAGGGTATCGCCAATCAGCCCCAGCATTTT

clone_size: -
d_call: TRBD1
v_call: TRBV12-3/TRBV12-4
cdr3_length: 16
j_call: TRBJ2-3
cdr3_aa: CASTLLRQGGADTQYF
cdr3_nt: TGTGCCAGCACCCTCTTAAGACAGGGTGGCGCAGATACGCAGTATTTT

clone_size: many
d_call: -
v_call: TRBV24-1
cdr3_length: 13
j_call: TRBJ2-3
cdr3_aa: CATSEDTSPAQYF
cdr3_nt: TGTGCCACCAGCGAAGATACCTCGCCAGCGCAGTATTTT

clone_size: many
d_call: -
v_call: TRBV28
cdr3_length: 12
j_call: TRBJ2-1
cdr3_aa: CASSFARDEQFF
cdr3_nt: TGTGCCAGCAGTTTCGCGCGAGATGAGCAGTTCTTC

clone_size: -
d_call: -
v_call: TRBV20-1
cdr3_length: 11
j_call: TRBJ2-3
cdr3_aa: CSATARTTSYF
cdr3_nt: TGCAGTGCTACTGCCCGGACTACCTCCTATTTT